The rows below give T cell receptor beta chains drawn from one sample of a study of blood T cell repertoires in COVID-19. Only in-frame clones appear in the TCRdb table, and some are missing; sequencing was by immunoSEQ multiplex PCR. The sample has more than 150,000 clones; 87% are singletons. The sequenced sample was peripheral blood. These receptors all stem from a man aged 40-49 years with active or convalescent COVID-19. CDR3s include the opening cysteine and the closing phenylalanine or tryptophan. Fields, in order: V gene, D gene, clone size, J gene, CDR3 protein, CDR3 DNA. A D gene is named only where the DNA matches it firmly. Not all rows give a size; the values are once, few, many and, for expanded clones, a class.

V gene: TRBV5-1
D gene: TRBD1
clone size: many
J gene: TRBJ2-2
CDR3 protein: CASSFGTANTGELFF
CDR3 DNA: TGCGCCAGCAGCTTCGGGACAGCGAACACCGGGGAGCTGTTTTTT

V gene: TRBV18
D gene: NA
clone size: NA
J gene: TRBJ2-1
CDR3 protein: CASSPGGVARRDEQFF
CDR3 DNA: TGTGCCAGCTCACCAGGAGGGGTCGCAAGACGGGATGAGCAGTTCTTC

V gene: TRBV5-6
D gene: NA
clone size: NA
J gene: TRBJ2-3
CDR3 protein: CASSLGLTRTDTQYF
CDR3 DNA: TGTGCCAGCAGCTTGGGGTTAACTAGGACCGATACGCAGTATTTT

V gene: TRBV28
D gene: NA
clone size: NA
J gene: TRBJ2-7
CDR3 protein: CASSLFRSIYEQYF
CDR3 DNA: TGTGCCAGCAGTTTATTCCGGAGTATTTACGAGCAGTACTTC

V gene: TRBV7-3
D gene: NA
clone size: NA
J gene: TRBJ1-1
CDR3 protein: CASSRGTNTEAFF
CDR3 DNA: TGTGCCAGCAGCCGAGGTACGAACACTGAAGCTTTCTTT

V gene: TRBV2
D gene: NA
clone size: once
J gene: TRBJ1-2
CDR3 protein: CASSVTPNYGYTF
CDR3 DNA: TGTGCCAGCAGTGTTACACCTAACTATGGCTACACCTTC

V gene: TRBV2
D gene: NA
clone size: NA
J gene: TRBJ1-1
CDR3 protein: CASNRQGGYTEAFF
CDR3 DNA: TGTGCCAGCAACCGACAAGGCGGGTACACTGAAGCTTTCTTT

V gene: TRBV14
D gene: NA
clone size: NA
J gene: TRBJ1-3
CDR3 protein: CASSHNTRGNTIYF
CDR3 DNA: TGTGCCAGCAGCCATAACACACGCGGAAACACCATATATTTT

V gene: TRBV2
D gene: TRBD2
clone size: few
J gene: TRBJ2-5
CDR3 protein: CASSEGTSGRSETQYF
CDR3 DNA: TGTGCCAGCAGTGAAGGGACTAGCGGGAGGAGTGAGACCCAGTACTTC

V gene: TRBV6-5
D gene: NA
clone size: NA
J gene: TRBJ1-2
CDR3 protein: CASSYGSLYGYTF
CDR3 DNA: TGTGCCAGCAGTTACGGCAGTCTCTATGGCTACACCTTC

V gene: TRBV5-5
D gene: NA
clone size: NA
J gene: TRBJ2-3
CDR3 protein: CASSLGGGKGTDTQYF
CDR3 DNA: TGTGCCAGCAGCCTGGGTGGGGGCAAAGGCACAGATACGCAGTATTTT

V gene: TRBV3-1/TRBV3-2
D gene: NA
clone size: NA
J gene: TRBJ1-2
CDR3 protein: CASSQDGLRGYTF
CDR3 DNA: TGTGCCAGCAGCCAAGATGGACTGCGGGGCTACACCTTC

V gene: TRBV24-1
D gene: TRBD2
clone size: NA
J gene: TRBJ2-1
CDR3 protein: CATSDPRVGGGDNEQFF
CDR3 DNA: TGTGCCACCAGTGATCCCAGAGTTGGCGGGGGGGACAATGAGCAGTTCTTC

V gene: TRBV6-5
D gene: TRBD1
clone size: few
J gene: TRBJ1-1
CDR3 protein: CASRPTGGENTEAFF
CDR3 DNA: TGTGCCAGCAGGCCGACAGGGGGCGAGAACACTGAAGCTTTCTTT

V gene: TRBV4-1
D gene: NA
clone size: NA
J gene: TRBJ2-7
CDR3 protein: CASSQVQGPTYEQYF
CDR3 DNA: TGCGCCAGCAGCCAAGTACAGGGCCCTACCTACGAGCAGTACTTC

V gene: TRBV5-1
D gene: NA
clone size: NA
J gene: TRBJ2-7
CDR3 protein: CASSLDGGGAYEQYF
CDR3 DNA: TGCGCCAGCAGCTTGGACGGGGGAGGCGCCTACGAGCAGTACTTC

V gene: TRBV27
D gene: TRBD1
clone size: NA
J gene: TRBJ1-2
CDR3 protein: CASSRTGGVRYGYTF
CDR3 DNA: TGTGCCAGCAGTCGGACAGGGGGCGTCAGGTATGGCTACACCTTC

V gene: TRBV6-6
D gene: NA
clone size: NA
J gene: TRBJ1-1
CDR3 protein: CASSQHPWTPLPSNTEAFF
CDR3 DNA: TGTGCCAGCAGTCAACACCCTTGGACACCCCTGCCATCGAACACTGAAGCTTTCTTT

V gene: TRBV9
D gene: TRBD1
clone size: NA
J gene: TRBJ1-5
CDR3 protein: CASSGGQGASNQPQHF
CDR3 DNA: TGTGCCAGCAGCGGAGGACAGGGGGCTAGCAATCAGCCCCAGCATTTT

V gene: TRBV27
D gene: TRBD2
clone size: NA
J gene: TRBJ2-1
CDR3 protein: CASAREGPNNEQFF
CDR3 DNA: TGTGCCAGCGCCAGGGAGGGGCCGAACAATGAGCAGTTCTTC

V gene: TRBV12-3/TRBV12-4
D gene: NA
clone size: once
J gene: TRBJ1-1
CDR3 protein: CASSLLADTEAFF
CDR3 DNA: TGTGCCAGCAGCCTCCTGGCGGACACTGAAGCTTTCTTT

V gene: TRBV5-4
D gene: TRBD1
clone size: NA
J gene: TRBJ2-7
CDR3 protein: CASSFLGTGASYEQYF
CDR3 DNA: TGTGCCAGCAGTTTTCTAGGGACAGGAGCCTCCTACGAGCAGTACTTC

V gene: TRBV7-2
D gene: TRBD1
clone size: NA
J gene: TRBJ2-5
CDR3 protein: CASSLTGGGETQYF
CDR3 DNA: TGTGCCAGCAGCCTCACAGGGGGCGGGGAGACCCAGTACTTC

V gene: TRBV3-1/TRBV3-2
D gene: TRBD2
clone size: NA
J gene: TRBJ2-5
CDR3 protein: CASSQDRQTSARETQYF
CDR3 DNA: TGTGCCAGCAGCCAAGATCGACAGACTAGCGCACGGGAGACCCAGTACTTC

V gene: TRBV25-1
D gene: NA
clone size: NA
J gene: TRBJ2-1
CDR3 protein: CASSDTIAGFNNEQFF
CDR3 DNA: TGTGCCAGCAGTGACACGATCGCGGGGTTTAACAATGAGCAGTTCTTC

V gene: TRBV9
D gene: TRBD2
clone size: NA
J gene: TRBJ2-5
CDR3 protein: CASSVGLAGMGETQYF
CDR3 DNA: TGTGCCAGCAGCGTAGGACTAGCGGGGATGGGAGAGACCCAGTACTTC

V gene: TRBV28
D gene: NA
clone size: NA
J gene: TRBJ1-5
CDR3 protein: CASSLNLGRDSNQPQHF
CDR3 DNA: TGTGCCAGCAGTTTAAACCTGGGGAGGGATAGCAATCAGCCCCAGCATTTT

V gene: TRBV30
D gene: TRBD1
clone size: NA
J gene: TRBJ1-3
CDR3 protein: CAWSVVWTGTGNTIYF
CDR3 DNA: TGTGCCTGGAGTGTTGTATGGACAGGGACTGGAAACACCATATATTTT

V gene: TRBV6-2/TRBV6-3
D gene: TRBD1
clone size: few
J gene: TRBJ1-1
CDR3 protein: CASSYDRDRGQAEAFF
CDR3 DNA: TGTGCCAGCAGTTATGACCGGGACAGGGGGCAGGCTGAAGCTTTCTTT

V gene: TRBV12-5
D gene: TRBD1
clone size: NA
J gene: TRBJ2-2
CDR3 protein: CASVMQRTGYTGELFF
CDR3 DNA: TGTGCTAGTGTCATGCAACGGACAGGGTACACCGGGGAGCTGTTTTTT

V gene: TRBV7-2
D gene: NA
clone size: NA
J gene: TRBJ1-3
CDR3 protein: CASSLGLGNTIYF
CDR3 DNA: TGTGCCAGCAGCTTAGGTTTAGGAAACACCATATATTTT

V gene: TRBV5-1
D gene: TRBD2
clone size: NA
J gene: TRBJ2-5
CDR3 protein: CASSGTRGTQETQYF
CDR3 DNA: TGCGCCAGCAGCGGGACTAGGGGGACTCAAGAGACCCAGTACTTC

V gene: TRBV6-5
D gene: TRBD1
clone size: NA
J gene: TRBJ1-1
CDR3 protein: CASRRQGNTEAFF
CDR3 DNA: TGTGCCAGCAGGCGACAGGGAAACACTGAAGCTTTCTTT

V gene: TRBV18
D gene: NA
clone size: NA
J gene: TRBJ1-1
CDR3 protein: CASSLSRGGTEAFF
CDR3 DNA: TGTGCCAGCTCACTTTCAAGGGGCGGCACTGAAGCTTTCTTT

V gene: TRBV24-1
D gene: NA
clone size: NA
J gene: TRBJ2-3
CDR3 protein: CATSDTGSGSTDTQYF
CDR3 DNA: TGTGCCACCAGTGACACCGGGAGCGGAAGCACAGATACGCAGTATTTT

V gene: TRBV27
D gene: TRBD1
clone size: NA
J gene: TRBJ1-2
CDR3 protein: CASSLSAGTGVYGYTF
CDR3 DNA: TGTGCCAGCAGTTTATCGGCCGGGACAGGGGTGTATGGCTACACCTTC

V gene: TRBV3-1/TRBV3-2
D gene: TRBD2
clone size: once
J gene: TRBJ2-2
CDR3 protein: CASSGSGGLNTGELFF
CDR3 DNA: TGTGCCAGCAGCGGCAGCGGGGGCCTAAACACCGGGGAGCTGTTTTTT

V gene: TRBV28
D gene: NA
clone size: NA
J gene: TRBJ1-1
CDR3 protein: CASTPRGRTEAFF
CDR3 DNA: TGTGCCAGCACCCCCCGGGGAAGGACTGAAGCTTTCTTT

V gene: TRBV7-2
D gene: TRBD1
clone size: NA
J gene: TRBJ1-5
CDR3 protein: CASSWVGQGVNQPQHF
CDR3 DNA: TGTGCCAGCAGCTGGGTGGGACAGGGGGTCAATCAGCCCCAGCATTTT

V gene: TRBV6-2/TRBV6-3
D gene: NA
clone size: NA
J gene: TRBJ1-1
CDR3 protein: CASSTETRTEAFF
CDR3 DNA: TGTGCCAGCAGTACTGAGACACGGACTGAAGCTTTCTTT

V gene: TRBV5-1
D gene: NA
clone size: NA
J gene: TRBJ2-7
CDR3 protein: CASSPRSSYEQYF
CDR3 DNA: TGCGCCAGCAGCCCAAGGAGCTCCTACGAGCAGTACTTC

V gene: TRBV3-1/TRBV3-2
D gene: TRBD1
clone size: many
J gene: TRBJ1-1
CDR3 protein: CASSSDPRRQGQMTEAFF
CDR3 DNA: TGTGCCAGCAGCTCCGACCCACGAAGACAGGGCCAAATGACCGAAGCTTTCTTT

V gene: TRBV19
D gene: NA
clone size: NA
J gene: TRBJ2-4
CDR3 protein: CASSPRGGNIQYF
CDR3 DNA: TGTGCCAGTAGTCCTAGGGGAGGAAACATTCAGTACTTC

V gene: TRBV6-5
D gene: NA
clone size: NA
J gene: TRBJ2-7
CDR3 protein: CASSYSSPGSQYF
CDR3 DNA: TGTGCCAGCAGTTACTCGAGCCCGGGATCCCAGTACTTC

V gene: TRBV5-1
D gene: NA
clone size: NA
J gene: TRBJ2-2
CDR3 protein: CASRPEANTGELFF
CDR3 DNA: TGCGCCAGCAGGCCGGAGGCGAACACCGGGGAGCTGTTTTTT

V gene: TRBV5-1
D gene: TRBD2
clone size: NA
J gene: TRBJ2-3
CDR3 protein: CASSSGTSGGGVGTDTQYF
CDR3 DNA: TGCGCCAGCAGCTCCGGGACTAGCGGGGGAGGAGTGGGCACAGATACGCAGTATTTT

V gene: TRBV27
D gene: TRBD1
clone size: NA
J gene: TRBJ1-6
CDR3 protein: CASSLSGQSNSPLHF
CDR3 DNA: TGTGCCAGCAGTTTATCGGGACAGTCCAATTCACCCCTCCACTTT

V gene: TRBV7-9
D gene: TRBD1
clone size: NA
J gene: TRBJ2-2
CDR3 protein: CASSRSRTGGLFF
CDR3 DNA: TGTGCCAGCAGCCGATCCAGGACAGGGGGGCTGTTTTTT

V gene: TRBV5-6
D gene: TRBD2
clone size: NA
J gene: TRBJ2-1
CDR3 protein: CASSSGRLAGVSYNEQFF
CDR3 DNA: TGTGCCAGCAGCTCAGGTCGGCTAGCGGGGGTTTCCTACAATGAGCAGTTCTTC

V gene: TRBV3-1/TRBV3-2
D gene: NA
clone size: NA
J gene: TRBJ1-2
CDR3 protein: CASSLIINQGTGYTF
CDR3 DNA: TGTGCCAGCAGCCTAATAATTAATCAGGGAACTGGCTACACCTTC

V gene: TRBV6-5
D gene: TRBD1
clone size: once
J gene: TRBJ2-7
CDR3 protein: CASSAGQGVYEQYF
CDR3 DNA: TGTGCCAGCAGCGCGGGACAGGGGGTCTACGAGCAGTACTTC

V gene: TRBV2
D gene: NA
clone size: NA
J gene: TRBJ1-2
CDR3 protein: CASIQTLSGYTF
CDR3 DNA: TGTGCCAGCATACAGACGTTAAGTGGCTACACCTTC

V gene: TRBV11-2
D gene: NA
clone size: few
J gene: TRBJ1-3
CDR3 protein: CASSLTDLTSSGNTIYF
CDR3 DNA: TGTGCCAGCAGCTTAACAGACCTAACTTCGTCTGGAAACACCATATATTTT

V gene: TRBV6-5
D gene: NA
clone size: NA
J gene: TRBJ2-1
CDR3 protein: CASSYPGSYNEQFF
CDR3 DNA: TGTGCCAGCAGTTACCCCGGGTCCTACAATGAGCAGTTCTTC

V gene: TRBV3-1/TRBV3-2
D gene: NA
clone size: NA
J gene: TRBJ2-2
CDR3 protein: CASSPRTSMHTGELFF
CDR3 DNA: TGTGCCAGCAGCCCCAGAACTAGTATGCACACCGGGGAGCTGTTTTTT

V gene: TRBV27
D gene: NA
clone size: NA
J gene: TRBJ1-1
CDR3 protein: CASSPFYSSYTEAFF
CDR3 DNA: TGTGCCAGCAGCCCATTTTACAGCTCCTACACTGAAGCTTTCTTT

V gene: TRBV19
D gene: NA
clone size: few
J gene: TRBJ1-5
CDR3 protein: CASSIPRSNQPQHF
CDR3 DNA: TGTGCCAGTAGTATCCCGCGTAGCAATCAGCCCCAGCATTTT